These 11 T cell receptor beta chains were all obtained from the same sample, sequenced in a study of T cells after yellow fever vaccination. TCRdb redid the calling of the 5' RACE reads with MiXCR, one entry per CDR3 protein. This table holds some 250,000 distinct CDR3 sequences, 6.9% found once. Source: CD4+ T cells sorted from PBMCs, taken 15 days after the yellow fever booster vaccination. The receptors come from a man younger than 45 who received the YFV17D yellow fever vaccine.

This clonotype was counted a few times. This chain uses TRBV5-1 with TRBJ2-1; 11 bases agree with TRBD2. The J segment lost 5 bases and the V segment lost 6 bases, leaving 7 bases of the junction unmatched. Germline loops: CDR1 SGHRS, CDR2 YFSETQ. This CDR3 spans 15 amino acids. CDR3 protein: CASTLTSGTNNEQFF. CDR3 bases: TGCGCCAGCACCCTGACTAGCGGGACGAACAATGAGCAGTTCTTC.

This clonotype has ten or more counts. V gene TRBV3-1 combines with J gene TRBJ1-3, with D uncertain. Between the trimmed V and J ends, which lost 0 bases and 4 bases, there was a span of 4 bases. The germline V gene has CDR1 LGHDT and CDR2 YNNKEL (reference sequence). The CDR3 sequence is 13 residues long. The chain's CDR3 is CASSQDPGNTIYF. The CDR3, as DNA: TGTGCCAGCAGCCAAGATCCCGGAAACACCATATATTTT.

The V and J genes are TRBV5-1 and TRBJ2-5; TRBD2 is a possible D gene (6 bases). Germline CDR1 SGHRS, CDR2 YFSETQ. V lost 1 base and J 4 bases, leaving 17 bases between the germline ends. The CDR3 is made up of 16 amino acids. The CDR3 protein is CASSLNSVSGRETQYF. The DNA of the CDR3 is TGCGCCAGCAGCTTGAATTCGGTCTCCGGGAGAGAGACCCAGTACTTC.

The chain links TRBV24-1 to TRBJ2-1, with TRBD2 matching over 13 bases. Germline V gene sequence: CDR1 KGHDR, CDR2 SFDVKD. V lost 4 bases to trimming and J lost 3 bases; unmatched junction nucleotides: 5. The CDR3 is 17 residues long. CDR3 protein: CATSDRRLAGGYNEQFF. The CDR3 DNA is TGTGCCACCAGTGACCGTAGACTAGCGGGAGGCTACAATGAGCAGTTCTTC.

This clonotype appeared a few times. The chain couples TRBV20-1 to TRBJ2-7; 7 nucleotides align to TRBD2. The CDR3 has 13 amino acids. Looked up from germline, CDR1 is DFQATT and CDR2 is SNEGSKA (reference sequence). Trimming removed 1 base from V and 6 bases from J; junction bases left unmatched: 6. CDR3 bases: TGCAGTGCTAGAGGCGGGAGTCTAGGCGAGCAGTACTTC. This translates into CSARGGSLGEQYF.

Notes on this clonotype: At one boundary the junction diverges from the germline segment, which might be a read error. The chain employs TRBV10-3 and TRBJ2-4; the match to TRBD2 covers 10 bases. Germline lookup yields CDR1 ENHRY and CDR2 SYGVKD. The CDR3 consists of 16 residues. DNA for the CDR3: TGTGTCATCAGTGAGATCGCTAGCGGGAGTGGGAACATTCAGTACTTC. Encoded protein: CVISEIASGSGNIQYF.

This clonotype has ten or more counts. The chain couples TRBV5-1 to TRBJ2-7, with D perhaps given as TRBD1 or TRBD2 (5 bases each). The CDR3 length is 13 residues. Between the trimmed V and J ends, which lost 2 bases and 5 bases, there was a span of 11 bases. Germline V lookup: CDR1 SGHRS, CDR2 YFSETQ. CDR3 nucleotide sequence: TGCGCCAGCAGCTTTATCATGGGGGACGAGCAGTACTTC. As protein: CASSFIMGDEQYF.

This clonotype was counted many times. This sequence joins TRBV7-2 and TRBJ2-3, with TRBD1 as a possible D gene (5 bases). Germline CDR1 SGHTA, CDR2 FQGNSA. V was trimmed by 0 bases and J by 1 base, leaving 8 bases between them. This CDR3 is 15 amino acids long. CDR3 in amino acids: CASSLAVGGTDTQYF. The CDR3, as DNA: TGTGCCAGCAGCTTAGCGGTAGGGGGCACAGATACGCAGTATTTT.

This clonotype showed up many times. Written as DNA, the CDR3 is TGTGCCACCAGCAGATGGGGAGCCGTGCACACCGGGGAGCTGTTTTTT. Residues: CATSRWGAVHTGELFF. The V gene is TRBV15, the J gene TRBJ2-2, with TRBD2 as a possible D gene (5 bases). Trimming took off 2 bases at V and 3 bases at J, with 13 bases between the two ends. Germline V gene data show CDR1 as LNHNV and CDR2 as YYDKDF (reference sequence). CDR3 length: 16 residues.

This clonotype has more than one count but fewer than ten. This chain joins TRBV7-2 and TRBJ2-7; 9 positions agree with TRBD1. V lost 5 bases to trimming and J lost 3 bases; unmatched junction nucleotides: 5. Per the germline V gene, CDR1 is SGHTA and CDR2 is FQGNSA. The CDR3 is 14 residues long. For the CDR3, the DNA is TGTGCCAGCAGCCAGACAGGGGGGATCTACGAGCAGTACTTC. Amino acid sequence: CASSQTGGIYEQYF.

This clonotype was seen a few times. The chain employs TRBV12-5 and TRBJ1-6; TRBD1 agrees at 8 bases. CDR1 LGHNT and CDR2 FRNRAP come from the germline V gene. The trim removed 6 bases at V and 11 bases at J, leaving 9 bases unmatched. The CDR3 spans 14 residues. The CDR3 nucleotides read TGTGCTAGTGGAACGGACAGGGAAGGTCCACCCCTCCACTTT. Translation gives CASGTDREGPPLHF.